Shown below are 26 T cell receptor beta chains from a single sample sequenced in a study of cytomegalovirus exposure and HLA in healthy donors. It was with 60 Vbeta and 13 Jbeta primers that the PCR ran. The method was immunoSEQ multiplex PCR; TCRdb's version includes in-frame clones alone and lacks a portion of them. The sample yields 50,000 or so clones, roughly 73% seen once. The source material was PBMCs. Every receptor here comes from a man younger than 35 in good health and CMV-seronegative.

This clone was detected a few times. The J gene is TRBJ1-2, the V gene TRBV28, with 7 bases fitting TRBD1. The CDR3 has 15 residues. CDR1 and CDR2 from the germline V gene are MDHEN and SYDVKM. With V trimmed by 6 bases and J by 4 bases, 11 bases remained unmatched. The CDR3 protein is CASSLGAAGGYGYTF. CDR3 DNA: TGTGCCAGCAGCTTGGGGGCCGCAGGGGGCTATGGCTACACCTTC.

V gene TRBV6-1 combines with J gene TRBJ1-5, with D uncertain. Germline CDR1 and CDR2: MNHNS and SASEGT. The CDR3 consists of 13 residues. The CDR3 protein is CGTGVRSNQPQHF. The DNA of the CDR3 is TGTGGGACTGGGGTACGCAGCAATCAGCCCCAGCATTTT.

This rearrangement joins TRBV11-2 to TRBJ2-7, with D possibly matching TRBD2 (6 bases). Deletions cut 1 base from V and 6 bases from J, with 16 bases between. This CDR3 contains 15 residues. Germline CDR1 SGHAT, CDR2 FQNNGV. The CDR3 DNA sequence: TGTGCCAGCAGCTTAGGCGGGACCTTAACGGGCGAGCAGTACTTC. It encodes CASSLGGTLTGEQYF.

By frequency in the sample, this clone is medium-sized. V is TRBV6-1 and J is TRBJ1-1; D may be TRBD1 (6 bases). V lost 0 bases to trimming and J lost 2 bases, with 10 bases between them. CDR3 length: 15 amino acids. Germline CDR1 and CDR2: MNHNS and SASEGT. The CDR3 loop reads CASSEAPTGNTEAFF. DNA for the CDR3: TGTGCCAGCAGTGAAGCGCCGACAGGAAACACTGAAGCTTTCTTT.

This chain links TRBV6-1 with TRBJ1-5; TRBD1 might be the D (6 bases). V was shortened by 2 bases and J by 4 bases, with 18 bases between the two germline ends. This CDR3 contains 17 residues. Germline V lookup: CDR1 MNHNS, CDR2 SASEGT. This CDR3 reads CASSEMRVRGTNQPQHF. The CDR3 region has the DNA TGTGCCAGCAGTGAAATGAGAGTGAGGGGGACGAATCAGCCCCAGCATTTT.

This clone came up a few times. V gene TRBV4-1 combines with J gene TRBJ1-1; TRBD1 aligns across 11 bases. The CDR3 has 19 amino acids. The V and J ends lost 2 bases and 0 bases, in that order; junction bases with no gene match: 11. Germline values: CDR1 MGHRA, CDR2 YSYEKL. CDR3 bases: TGCGCCAGCAGCCAAAGGGCTAGGACAGGGGGCTCCCTGAACACTGAAGCTTTCTTT. It is translated as CASSQRARTGGSLNTEAFF.

This clone was found a few times. V is TRBV28 and J is TRBJ1-1; no clear D gene. Trimming shortened V by 6 bases and J by 3 bases, and 17 bases separated the two germline ends. Germline CDR1 MDHEN, CDR2 SYDVKM. CDR3 length: 15 amino acids. Here the CDR3 DNA reads TGTGCCAGCAGATTCCCGACAACTGGGTACACTGAAGCTTTCTTT. Encoded protein: CASRFPTTGYTEAFF.

This clone was seen only once. Compared with germline, one end of the junction differs, possibly owing to a read error. The J gene is TRBJ2-1, the V gene TRBV7-7; 12 nucleotides line up with TRBD1. Germline V gives CDR1 SSHAT, CDR2 FNYEAQ (reference sequence). The CDR3 covers 17 residues. The CDR3 loop reads CASSSISGTGGRNEQFF. In DNA form, the CDR3 reads TGTGCTAGCAGCTCGATTTCCGGGACAGGGGGCCGAAATGAGCAGTTCTTC.

The gene calls are TRBV6-5 and TRBJ2-2; 9 bases align to TRBD2. The CDR3 extends over 15 amino acids. Trimming removed 2 bases from V and 5 bases from J; junction bases left unmatched: 3. In germline, CDR1 is MNHEY, CDR2 SVGAGI. As DNA, the CDR3 is TGTGCCAGCAGTTACGGCGGGAGGGGAACCGGGGAGCTGTTTTTT. Protein sequence: CASSYGGRGTGELFF.

The chain couples TRBV5-4 to TRBJ1-2, with D possibly TRBD1 on 6 matching bases. There are 15 residues in the CDR3. The germline V and J ends were trimmed by 5 bases and 8 bases, with 22 bases remaining between them. The germline V gene has CDR1 SGHNT and CDR2 YYREEE (reference sequence). CDR3 protein: CASRTWTEPIGGYTF. The CDR3, as DNA: TGTGCCAGCAGGACCTGGACAGAACCTATTGGGGGCTACACCTTC.

The V call is TRBV6-1, the J call TRBJ1-6; the match to TRBD1 covers 7 bases. The CDR3 consists of 14 residues. The V gene's germline CDR1 is MNHNS and CDR2 SASEGT. Trimming took 6 bases from V and 9 from J; bases not matched to a gene: 8. CDR3 protein: CASRLTGDLSPLHF. The CDR3 region has the DNA TGTGCCAGCAGGCTTACAGGGGATCTTTCACCCCTCCACTTT.

The rearrangement uses TRBV30 and TRBJ1-6, with D hard to call. Trimming stripped 3 bases from V and 3 bases from J, with 9 bases between. The CDR3 loop spans 14 amino acids. The germline CDR1 and CDR2 sequences are GTSNPN and SVGIG (reference sequence). The CDR3, as DNA: TGTGCCTGGAGGGAGGCAGTCTATAATTCACCCCTCCACTTT. It yields the protein CAWREAVYNSPLHF.

V gene TRBV25-1 combines with J gene TRBJ1-4; D gene ambiguous. The CDR3 runs to 15 residues. The germline CDR1 and CDR2 sequences are MGHDK and SYGVNS. V was shortened by 1 base and J by 6 bases, with 12 bases between the two germline ends. In DNA, the CDR3 is TGTGCCAGCAGTGAATCCCAGATTCTCGATGAAAAACTGTTTTTT. Translated, it gives CASSESQILDEKLFF.

This CDR3 is CASTRRNQPQHF. In DNA form, the CDR3 reads TGTGCCAGCACGAGGCGCAATCAGCCCCAGCATTTT. The chain employs TRBV28 and TRBJ1-5, with D hard to call. Per germline, CDR1 MDHEN and CDR2 SYDVKM. This CDR3 is 12 amino acids long. V lost 7 bases and J lost 2, with 6 bases in between.

The CDR3 sequence: CASSLEGTSGRREQYF. CDR3 in DNA: TGTGCCAGCAGCTTAGAAGGTACTAGCGGGAGGAGAGAGCAGTACTTC. This chain uses TRBV7-6 with TRBJ2-7; TRBD2 agrees at 12 bases. This CDR3 has 16 amino acids. Germline CDR1 SGHVS, CDR2 FNYEAQ. Trimming cost V 1 base and J 7 bases; bases outside gene matches: 8.

The rearrangement links TRBV7-2 to TRBJ2-7; 8 bases are shared with TRBD2. The junction had 11 bases not matched to a gene; V was cut back by 5 bases and J by 5 bases. Looked up from germline, CDR1 is SGHTA and CDR2 is FQGNSA. The CDR3 runs to 15 residues. The CDR3 DNA follows: TGTGCCAGCAGCCCTCGGGGGGGGCGGTTTAACGAGCAGTACTTC. Its protein product is CASSPRGGRFNEQYF. Full variable domain (outside the CDR3, taken from reference TRBV7-2 and TRBJ2-7): GAGVSQSPSNKVTEKGKDVELRCDPISGHTALYWYRQSLGQGLEFLIYFQGNSAPDKSGLPSDRFSAERTGGSVSTLTIQRTQQEDSAVYLCASSPRGGRFNEQYFGPGTRLTVT.

This clone was observed once. This chain uses TRBV4-3 with TRBJ2-7; 7 bases align to TRBD2. Germline loops: CDR1 LGHNA, CDR2 YSLEER. This CDR3 has 15 amino acids. Losses at the gene ends were 0 bases for V and 4 bases for J; bases not matched to a gene: 6. The CDR3 DNA reads TGCGCCAGCAGCCAAGAAGGGACCGGGGGGTACGAGCAGTACTTC. The encoded protein is CASSQEGTGGYEQYF.

This clone has more than one count but fewer than ten. The chain joins TRBV5-4 to TRBJ2-7, with 7 positions matching TRBD1. J lost 2 bases, V lost 3 bases, and 5 bases had no gene match. This CDR3 contains 14 residues. Germline V gene lookup returns CDR1 SGHNT and CDR2 YYREEE (reference sequence). Written as DNA, the CDR3 is TGTGCCAGCAGCTCCCGGGACAGTCCCTACGAGCAGTACTTC. Its translation: CASSSRDSPYEQYF.

V and J are TRBV29-1 and TRBJ1-1; D is ambiguous. Per germline, CDR1 SQVTM and CDR2 ANQGSEA. Trimming left V 7 bases short and J 1 base short, with 10 bases between. The CDR3 extends over 12 amino acids. The CDR3 region is CSAGSGNTEAFF. CDR3 DNA sequence: TGCAGCGCCGGTTCGGGGAACACTGAAGCTTTCTTT.

This rearrangement joins TRBV7-6 to TRBJ1-3; D gene ambiguous. This CDR3 has 18 amino acids. Trimming pared 1 base from V and 2 bases from J, leaving 18 bases between. The V gene's germline CDR1 is SGHVS and CDR2 FNYEAQ. CDR3 DNA sequence: TGTGCCAGCAGCTTAGATCCCGGTCGGGGTTTCGCTGGAAACACCATATATTTT. Residues: CASSLDPGRGFAGNTIYF.

The chain employs TRBV19 and TRBJ2-4, with D possibly TRBD2 on 5 matching bases. The ends were cut back, 6 bases at V and 6 bases at J, with 9 bases in the middle. Per the germline V gene, CDR1 is LNHDA and CDR2 is SQIVND (reference sequence). The CDR3 sequence is 12 residues long. The CDR3 loop is CASRREGNIQYF. The DNA for the CDR3 is TGTGCCAGTAGGAGAGAGGGAAACATTCAGTACTTC.

V gene TRBV5-1 combines with J gene TRBJ1-1; 9 nucleotides align to TRBD1. The junction had 3 bases not matched to a gene; V was cut back by 1 base and J by 5 bases. This CDR3 comprises 14 residues. Looked up from germline, CDR1 is SGHRS and CDR2 is YFSETQ. CDR3 sequence reads: CASSLTGGWTEAFF. CDR3 in DNA: TGCGCCAGCAGCTTGACAGGGGGCTGGACTGAAGCTTTCTTT.

This sequence joins TRBV5-4 and TRBJ1-2; tentatively, D is TRBD1 (5 bases). This CDR3 has 13 residues. CDR1 is SGHNT, CDR2 YYREEE, per germline (reference sequence). V shed 5 bases and J shed 8 bases, with 16 bases lying between them. The CDR3 DNA reads as TGTGCCAGCAGTCCGCAGGGATTAGGGGGCTACACCTTC. Protein: CASSPQGLGGYTF.

The J gene is TRBJ1-1, the V gene TRBV21-1; the D segment call TRBD1 is taken from the table without a DNA check. TRBV21-1 is labeled a pseudogene. The CDR3 contains 15 residues. CDR3 amino acids: CASSKGQGLNTEAFF. CDR3 in DNA: TGTGCCAGCAGCAAAGGTCAGGGCCTGAACACTGAAGCTTTCTTT.

This chain joins TRBV28 and TRBJ1-1; no firm D call. This CDR3 is 15 amino acids long. Germline assignment: CDR1 MDHEN and CDR2 SYDVKM. V was shortened by 6 bases and J by 5 bases, with 19 bases between the two germline ends. CDR3 coding DNA: TGTGCCAGCAGCCCCGGGTTCGGCACTTCGACTGAAGCTTTCTTT. Its protein product is CASSPGFGTSTEAFF.

The chain is built from TRBV7-2 and TRBJ2-5; possibly TRBD1 for D (6 bases). V was clipped by 5 bases and J by 5 bases, with 9 bases between them. The germline V gene has CDR1 SGHTA and CDR2 FQGNSA. The CDR3 has 12 amino acids. CDR3 in amino acids: CASSITGETQYF. CDR3 nucleotides: TGTGCCAGCAGCATAACAGGGGAGACCCAGTACTTC.